A selection of T cell receptor beta chains follows, all from one sample in a study of shared clonotypes between healthy human individuals. Profiling relied on immunoSEQ multiplex PCR, and the TCRdb table lists in-frame clones only, not all of them. Of millions of clones in the sample, around nine tenths are singletons; the top ten hold about 0.13%. The specimen sequenced was naive CD4+ T cells sorted from blood. All receptors derive from a man younger than 35 in good health. CDR3s include the opening cysteine and the closing phenylalanine or tryptophan. The order of the fields is CDR3 protein, V gene, clone size, J gene, CDR3 length. Rows give clone size only sometimes, using once, few, many, or a class for an expanded clone.

CASTGGAVKNIQYF TRBV6-1 - TRBJ2-4 14
CASSFPSGGVASYEQYF TRBV5-1 - TRBJ2-7 17
CASTGLNQPQHF TRBV28 few TRBJ1-5 12
CASSRTSGYNEQFF TRBV19 - TRBJ2-1 14
CASSLGREIAKNIQYF TRBV5-5 - TRBJ2-4 16
CASSLTGDEQYF TRBV7-6 few TRBJ2-7 12
CASRELSGGTEAFF TRBV6-1 - TRBJ1-1 14
CATSRDMNEQFF TRBV15 - TRBJ2-1 12
CATSRLGGPDYEQYF TRBV15 - TRBJ2-7 15
CASSFRVGETQYF TRBV7-9 - TRBJ2-5 13
CASSSSTANTEAFF TRBV7-2 - TRBJ1-1 14
CASSQTGDLPNEQYF TRBV5-1 - TRBJ2-7 15
CASSEVSQGTDTQYF TRBV2 - TRBJ2-3 15
CAISDPGQGNQPQHF TRBV10-3 - TRBJ1-5 15
CASSQVGLLSRYF TRBV4-2 - TRBJ2-7 13
CASSATGARGETQYF TRBV2 - TRBJ2-5 15
CASSLERAPGETQYF TRBV5-1 - TRBJ2-5 15
CASSPGTGVLLYTF TRBV7-2 - TRBJ1-2 14
CAISDSGTSGYEQYF TRBV10-3 - TRBJ2-7 15
CASSSFGRVDTQYF TRBV7-9 - TRBJ2-3 14
CASSQDRGGAGGPMDTQYF TRBV27 - TRBJ2-3 19
CASSPQGRGSYNEQFF TRBV5-1 - TRBJ2-1 16
CASSYLVNTEAFF TRBV6-6 - TRBJ1-1 13
CASSPRYGSTDTQYF TRBV7-2 - TRBJ2-3 15
CASSLGSGLETQYF TRBV7-6 - TRBJ2-5 14
CASRRAGGYTF TRBV19 - TRBJ1-2 11
CASSEQGLVGYTF TRBV2 once TRBJ1-2 13
CASSTGQTSYEQYF TRBV5-1 - TRBJ2-7 14
CAISDPESRGHEQYF TRBV10-3 - TRBJ2-7 15
CASSLAPGSYNEQFF TRBV11-2 - TRBJ2-1 15
CASRRVESSYEQYF TRBV4-1 - TRBJ2-7 14
CASSEVHPYSNQPQHF TRBV2 - TRBJ1-5 16
CASSLGLAGETQYF TRBV11-2 once TRBJ2-5 14
CASSSVELFGYIQYF TRBV2 - TRBJ2-4 15
CASSVGNAQNGYTF TRBV9 - TRBJ1-2 14
CASSSSGGNTEAFF TRBV5-1 - TRBJ1-1 14
CASSLTARSGTGELFF TRBV7-3 once TRBJ2-2 16
CASSLGGERYEQYF TRBV7-2 - TRBJ2-7 14
CASSYSTVSYEQYF TRBV6-5 - TRBJ2-7 14
CASSLGPAGNTIYF TRBV7-2 - TRBJ1-3 14
CASSLSFRSGGALEQFF TRBV27 - TRBJ2-1 17
CASSYHRGDAQETQYF TRBV7-9 - TRBJ2-5 16
CASSKALGYEQYF TRBV7-8 - TRBJ2-7 13
CASSQVQDSPLHF TRBV4-2 once TRBJ1-6 13
CASRQGFRSGNTIYF TRBV19 - TRBJ1-3 15
CASSGGGGFAEKLFF TRBV7-9 - TRBJ1-4 15
CASSSLTPLTYNEQFF TRBV19 - TRBJ2-1 16
CASSSQGGASYGYTF TRBV5-1 once TRBJ1-2 15
CASSRPGSPDTQYF TRBV10-2 - TRBJ2-3 14
CASSPTGGKPSTDTQYF TRBV5-1 - TRBJ2-3 17
CASSLSSEGKPLHF TRBV27 - TRBJ1-6 14
CASSVTGTPGGELFF TRBV25-1 - TRBJ2-2 15
CAISDVGTTNTEAFF TRBV10-3 - TRBJ1-1 15
CASSYSPYQETQYF TRBV6-5 - TRBJ2-5 14
CASSQERTYYEQYF TRBV4-3 - TRBJ2-7 14
CASSPSRGRYEQYF TRBV5-4 - TRBJ2-7 14
CASSPRSGVETQYF TRBV11-3 - TRBJ2-5 14
CASSRTSGEGTEAFF TRBV4-1 few TRBJ1-1 15